This is a list of T cell receptor beta chains from one sample in a study of OX40 agonist ivuxolimab in advanced cancers. The repertoire was sequenced with immunoSEQ multiplex PCR; TCRdb's copy has only in-frame clones and lacks some. The profile shows approximately 79,000 clones, over 80% of them singletons. This specimen consisted of CD4+ or CD8+ T cells sorted from blood, obtained in a trial of the OX40 agonist ivuxolimab. The receptors were gathered from an adult with an advanced solid tumor such as melanoma, head and neck, liver or kidney cancer. Each CDR3 is given with its conserved first and last residue. Each record gives: J gene, V gene, clone size, D gene, CDR3 DNA, CDR3 protein. D genes are given only for firm matches. Not all rows give a size; the values are once, few, many and, for expanded clones, a class.

TRBJ1-2 | TRBV30 | NA | NA | TGTGCCTGGAGTGTGCAGGGTCTCAACTATGGCTACACCTTC | CAWSVQGLNYGYTF
TRBJ1-5 | TRBV4-1 | NA | TRBD1 | TGCGCCAGCAGCCAAGGCATGCCGGGACAGGGGTATATTCAGCCCCAGCATTTT | CASSQGMPGQGYIQPQHF
TRBJ2-1 | TRBV29-1 | NA | NA | TGCAGCGTTGAAGTGGGGGGTGAGCAGTTCTTC | CSVEVGGEQFF
TRBJ1-6 | TRBV27 | NA | TRBD1 | TGTGCCAGCAGTCCACACCCTGGACAGGGGGGGGGCTCACCCCTCCACTTT | CASSPHPGQGGGSPLHF
TRBJ1-3 | TRBV6-1 | few | NA | TGTGCCAGCAGTGAAGCGGGAGGTGGAAACACCATATATTTT | CASSEAGGGNTIYF
TRBJ1-1 | TRBV30 | NA | NA | TGTGCCTGGAGGCAGTCCACAGATTACACTGAAGCTTTCTTT | CAWRQSTDYTEAFF
TRBJ2-7 | TRBV6-1 | NA | NA | TGTGCCAGCAGTAGGTGGGGAACCTACGAGCAGTACTTC | CASSRWGTYEQYF
TRBJ1-4 | TRBV11-2 | NA | TRBD1 | TGTGCCAGCAGCCCCCAGGGGGCGACTAATGAAAAACTGTTTTTT | CASSPQGATNEKLFF
TRBJ2-1 | TRBV2 | NA | NA | TGTGCCAGCAGTGAGAACGGTTACAATGAGCAGTTCTTC | CASSENGYNEQFF
TRBJ1-2 | TRBV18 | NA | TRBD1 | TGTGCCAGCTCACCACGGGACAGGACGGCAGGCGGCTACACCTTC | CASSPRDRTAGGYTF
TRBJ2-5 | TRBV6-6 | NA | NA | TGTGCCAGCAGTTACGGGGGCGAGACCCAGTACTTC | CASSYGGETQYF
TRBJ1-4 | TRBV18 | NA | TRBD1 | TGTGCCAGCTCACCCGGGACAGGCCTTAATGAAAAACTGTTTTTT | CASSPGTGLNEKLFF
TRBJ2-2 | TRBV7-6 | NA | TRBD2 | TGTGCCAGCAGCGATACAGCGGGGGCCGGGGAGCTGTTTTTT | CASSDTAGAGELFF
TRBJ2-3 | TRBV18 | NA | NA | TGTGCCAGCTCGCCACCAACAGTCCATACGCAGTATTTT | CASSPPTVHTQYF
TRBJ1-5 | TRBV5-1 | NA | NA | TGCGCCAGCAGCTTGCACGGGGAGGGTCAGCCCCAGCATTTT | CASSLHGEGQPQHF
TRBJ1-2 | TRBV5-1 | NA | NA | TGCGCCAGCAGCTTGAACCCTTTATTTAACTATGGCTACACCTTC | CASSLNPLFNYGYTF
TRBJ1-2 | TRBV27 | NA | NA | TGTGCCAGCAGTTTCGTTGGGGGCGCATTAGATGGCTACACCTTC | CASSFVGGALDGYTF
TRBJ2-5 | TRBV19 | NA | NA | TGTGCCAGTAGTACAGTCCCCCAAGAGACCCAGTACTTC | CASSTVPQETQYF
TRBJ1-1 | TRBV7-2 | NA | NA | TGTGCCAGCAGCTGGGGTTCCCGGGCCTCGAACACTGAAGCTTTCTTT | CASSWGSRASNTEAFF
TRBJ2-5 | TRBV27 | NA | NA | TGTGCCAGCAGTTTTCTCTCGGGTGCGTCACAAGAGACCCAGTACTTC | CASSFLSGASQETQYF
TRBJ1-1 | TRBV6-1 | NA | NA | TGTGCCAGCAGTGAAGCTAGGGGCACTGAAGCTTTCTTT | CASSEARGTEAFF
TRBJ1-2 | TRBV4-2 | NA | TRBD1 | TGTGCCAGCAGCCCTCAGGGGGCGCTGGGCTACACCTTC | CASSPQGALGYTF
TRBJ2-5 | TRBV4-1 | NA | NA | TGCGCCAGCAGCCATATACAGACCCAAGAGACCCAGTACTTC | CASSHIQTQETQYF
TRBJ2-2 | TRBV30 | NA | NA | TGTGCCTGGAGTTTAGGGGGTGTAGGGTCAGCCGGGGAGCTGTTTTTT | CAWSLGGVGSAGELFF
TRBJ1-5 | TRBV19 | once | NA | TGTGCCAGTAACAGTAGGCAGCCCCAGCATTTT | CASNSRQPQHF
TRBJ1-2 | TRBV5-1 | few | NA | TGCGCCAGCAGCTTGGGGAACAGGGATGGCTACACCTTC | CASSLGNRDGYTF
TRBJ2-5 | TRBV11-2 | NA | NA | TGTGCCAGCAGCCCTCAGAGGACGGATACCTTAGGGTACTTC | CASSPQRTDTLGYF
TRBJ1-2 | TRBV5-8 | NA | TRBD1 | TGTGCCAGCAGCTTACGGGACAGGGCTATGGTGCGCTATGGCTACACCTTC | CASSLRDRAMVRYGYTF
TRBJ2-2 | TRBV7-2 | NA | NA | TGTGCCAGCAGCTTAGCGAGGAACACCGGGGAGCTGTTTTTT | CASSLARNTGELFF
TRBJ1-2 | TRBV30 | NA | NA | TGTGCCTGGAGGGAAGTTAGACAGATCTTC | CAWREVRQIF
TRBJ2-1 | TRBV12-5 | NA | TRBD2 | TGTGCTAGTGGTTTGGGTAAACTAGCGGGGGCTGGCGGTGAGCAGTTCTTC | CASGLGKLAGAGGEQFF
TRBJ2-7 | TRBV21-1 | NA | NA | TGTGCCACCTCCGGGATATTACACTACGAGCAGTACTTC | CATSGILHYEQYF
TRBJ2-7 | TRBV30 | NA | NA | TGTGCCTGGAGTCGCAGGGCCTACGAGCAGTACTTC | CAWSRRAYEQYF
TRBJ2-2 | TRBV7-2 | NA | NA | TGTGCTCTAGGGGGGACGAACACCGGGGAGCTGTTTTTT | CALGGTNTGELFF
TRBJ2-1 | TRBV4-1 | NA | NA | TGCGCCAGCAGCCAAGACTGGGGAGGCTCCTACAATGAGCAGTTCTTC | CASSQDWGGSYNEQFF
TRBJ1-4 | TRBV18 | few | TRBD1 | TGTGCCAGCTCACCACCAGAACAGGGGTCTGAAAAACTGTTTTTT | CASSPPEQGSEKLFF
TRBJ2-5 | TRBV28 | once | TRBD2 | TGTGCCAGCAGTTCGACGGGGGGGCCTAGAGAGACCCAGTACTTC | CASSSTGGPRETQYF
TRBJ1-2 | TRBV5-8 | NA | TRBD1 | TGTGCCAGCAGCTCCTCAACACTTTACAGGGGGCGCGGGTTTGGCTACACCTTC | CASSSSTLYRGRGFGYTF
TRBJ2-5 | TRBV5-1 | NA | NA | TGCGCCAGCAGCGAGGCTACGGGCTCCCAAGAGACCCAGTACTTC | CASSEATGSQETQYF
TRBJ1-1 | TRBV27 | NA | NA | TGTGCCAGCAGACTCGCGGACAGATTGAACACTGAAGCTTTCTTT | CASRLADRLNTEAFF
TRBJ2-2 | TRBV27 | NA | TRBD1 | TGTGCCAGCAGGTTAACAGGGGGCGGGAGAACCGGGGAGCTGTTTTTT | CASRLTGGGRTGELFF
TRBJ2-6 | TRBV5-1 | NA | NA | TGCGCCAGCAGCTTAGGGGATGGGGCCAACGTCCTGACTTTC | CASSLGDGANVLTF
TRBJ2-3 | TRBV18 | NA | TRBD2 | TGTGCCAGCTCACTAGCGGGAGGCACAGATACGCAGTATTTT | CASSLAGGTDTQYF
TRBJ2-7 | TRBV6-8 | NA | TRBD1 | TGTGCCAGCAGCATCAACGACAGGGTTGGCAACGAGCAGTACTTC | CASSINDRVGNEQYF